These 27 T cell receptor beta chains came from one sample sequenced in a study of long-term antiretroviral therapy in people with HIV (dated by TCRdb to the early 2020s). The immunoSEQ hsTCRB v3.0 assay was used at survey level resolution to sequence the TRB variable region. TCRdb retrieved this table from immuneACCESS and kept in-frame rearrangements only. Not all clones are present; in checked studies, unresolved V genes account for under half, and no reason is known for the remainder. Counted in this sample were around 26,000 clones; approximately 83% of them appeared once. The top ten constitute about 15% of the sample. The sample was unsorted PBMCs, taken about 4.1 years after starting antiretroviral therapy. All receptors come from a man aged 25-45 years with HIV.

The V and J genes are TRBV7-9 and TRBJ2-3; a possible D gene is TRBD2 (6 bases). Germline V gene lookup returns CDR1 SEHNR and CDR2 FQNEAQ (reference sequence). Trimming took 6 bases from V and 6 from J, leaving 19 bases between them. This CDR3 comprises 15 residues. CDR3 amino acids: CASRPTSGLRDTQYF. In nucleotides, the CDR3 is TGTGCCAGCAGACCGACGAGCGGGTTACGGGATACGCAGTATTTT.

The CDR3 spells CASGGGPADTQYF. DNA for the CDR3: TGTGCCAGTGGGGGAGGGCCGGCAGATACGCAGTATTTT. J is TRBJ2-3 and V is TRBV19; 7 nucleotides line up with TRBD2. The CDR3 contains 13 residues. The germline gives CDR1 LNHDA, CDR2 SQIVND (reference sequence). Losses at the gene ends were 8 bases for V and 4 bases for J; bases not matched to a gene: 6.

The chain employs TRBV2 and TRBJ2-1; no clear D. Germline loops: CDR1 SNHLY, CDR2 FYNNEI. The CDR3 is made up of 13 amino acids. Trimming cost V 3 bases and J 3 bases, with 6 bases left between them. CDR3 bases: TGTGCCAGCAGTGAGGCTCTCTACAATGAGCAGTTCTTC. This sequence encodes CASSEALYNEQFF.

The rearrangement joins TRBV10-3 to TRBJ1-1; a possible D gene is TRBD1 (5 bases). The CDR3 loop spans 14 amino acids. Trimming took off 4 bases at V and 4 bases at J, with 13 bases between the two ends. Looked up from germline, CDR1 is ENHRY and CDR2 is SYGVKD. CDR3 coding DNA: TGTGCCATCAGTGGTCAGGGAGGCTCCACTGAAGCTTTCTTT. As protein: CAISGQGGSTEAFF.

The chain is built from TRBV6-4 and TRBJ2-3, with D possibly TRBD2 on 6 matching bases. CDR1 MRHNA and CDR2 SNTAGT come from the germline V gene. The CDR3 has 13 residues. V lost 4 bases and J 3 bases, leaving 8 bases between the germline ends. CDR3: CASSGGTTDTQYF. CDR3 sequence (DNA): TGTGCCAGCAGTGGGGGGACTACAGATACGCAGTATTTT.

The CDR3 DNA reads as TGTGCCAGCAGCCCAGTAAGGACCCAGCATTTT. Residues: CASSPVRTQHF. The rearrangement uses TRBV5-8 and TRBJ1-5; D uncertain. The length of the CDR3 is 11 residues. V dropped 4 bases and J dropped 11 bases, with 10 bases sitting between them. Per the germline V gene, CDR1 is SGHTS and CDR2 is YDEGEE.

The V gene is TRBV5-1, the J gene TRBJ1-3; 7 positions agree with TRBD1. Trimming took 3 bases from V and 3 from J; bases not matched to a gene: 0. Germline V CDR1 and CDR2: SGHRS, YFSETQ. The CDR3 has 13 residues. CDR3 protein: CASSWDSGNTIYF. DNA for the CDR3: TGCGCCAGCAGCTGGGACAGTGGAAACACCATATATTTT. Full variable domain (missing parts from reference TRBV5-1 and TRBJ1-3): KAGVTQTPRYLIKTRGQQVTLSCSPISGHRSVSWYQQTPGQGLQFLFEYFSETQRNKGNFPGRFSGRQFSNSRSEMNVSTLELGDSALYLCASSWDSGNTIYFGEGSWLTVV.

V is TRBV5-1 and J is TRBJ2-1, with 14 nucleotides matching TRBD2. Per the germline V gene, CDR1 is SGHRS and CDR2 is YFSETQ. The CDR3 extends over 16 amino acids. Trimming took 5 bases from V and 8 from J; bases not matched to a gene: 9. The CDR3 DNA is TGCGCCAGCAGACGCGGGACTAGCGGGAGTACGCATGAGCAGTTCTTC. Translating gives CASRRGTSGSTHEQFF.

This clone was recorded once. This chain connects TRBV11-2 to TRBJ1-6; possible D gene TRBD1, 5 bases. Germline V lookup: CDR1 SGHAT, CDR2 FQNNGV. This CDR3 contains 17 residues. The V and J ends lost 0 bases and 7 bases respectively, with 16 bases between them. DNA of the CDR3: TGTGCCAGCAGCTTAGATCCCCCGACAGCCTCGAATTCACCCCTCCACTTT. Its protein product is CASSLDPPTASNSPLHF.

V is TRBV5-1 and J is TRBJ1-5; D uncertain. CDR3 size: 15 residues. CDR1 is SGHRS, CDR2 YFSETQ, per germline. The ends were cut back, 0 bases at V and 4 bases at J, with 11 bases in the middle. In nucleotides, the CDR3 is TGCGCCAGCAGCTTGGACGACCGACCAAATCAGCCCCAGCATTTT. This codes for CASSLDDRPNQPQHF. Filled out from reference TRBV5-1 and TRBJ1-5, the complete variable domain reads KAGVTQTPRYLIKTRGQQVTLSCSPISGHRSVSWYQQTPGQGLQFLFEYFSETQRNKGNFPGRFSGRQFSNSRSEMNVSTLELGDSALYLCASSLDDRPNQPQHFGDGTRLSIL.

As to this clone: The junction does not match germline at one end; this may be a read error. The chain carries TRBV7-7 and TRBJ2-2; weak D call: TRBD1 (6 bases). Per germline, CDR1 SSHAT and CDR2 FNYEAQ (reference sequence). The CDR3 consists of 16 residues. The CDR3 region is CASSPGPQGSTGELFF. In DNA form, the CDR3 reads TGTGCTAGCAGCCCTGGGCCACAGGGTAGTACCGGGGAGCTGTTTTTT. The full variable domain, its missing parts supplied by reference TRBV7-7 and TRBJ2-2, is GAGVSQSPRYKVTKRGQDVTLRCDPISSHATLYWYQQALGQGPEFLTYFNYEAQPDKSGLPSDRFSAERPEGSISTLTIQRTEQRDSAMYRCASSPGPQGSTGELFFGEGSRLTVL.

V is TRBV18 and J is TRBJ2-1; 8 bases are shared with TRBD2. The CDR3 runs to 15 residues. Germline values: CDR1 KGHSH, CDR2 LQKENI. V lost 10 bases and J lost 1; bases outside the gene matches: 9. The CDR3 loop is CATTTGGSSYNEQFF. CDR3 sequence (DNA): TGTGCCACCACCACGGGGGGGAGTTCCTACAATGAGCAGTTCTTC. The full variable domain, its missing parts supplied by reference TRBV18 and TRBJ2-1, is NAGVMQNPRHLVRRRGQEARLRCSPMKGHSHVYWYRQLPEEGLKFMVYLQKENIIDESGMPKERFSAEFPKEGPSILRIQQVVRGDSAAYFCATTTGGSSYNEQFFGPGTRLTVL.

The J gene is TRBJ1-4, the V gene TRBV2; D is uncertain. CDR1 is SNHLY and CDR2 is FYNNEI in the germline V gene. This CDR3 is 16 amino acids long. V lost 5 bases, J lost 0 bases, and 13 bases lay in between. CDR3 residues: CASSTPAEATNEKLFF. The CDR3, as DNA: TGTGCCAGCAGTACTCCCGCGGAGGCAACTAATGAAAAACTGTTTTTT.

This clone qualifies as medium-sized. The rearrangement joins TRBV28 to TRBJ1-5; perhaps TRBD1 as D (5 bases). This CDR3 has 17 amino acids. Trimming removed 4 bases from V and 0 bases from J, with 16 bases in between. Germline lookup yields CDR1 MDHEN and CDR2 SYDVKM. The CDR3 nucleotides are TGTGCCAGCAGTTCTCATCAGGGTGACTATAGCAATCAGCCCCAGCATTTT. Translating it yields CASSSHQGDYSNQPQHF.

The chain is built from TRBV2 and TRBJ1-1, with 7 bases aligning to TRBD1. Trimming cost V 3 bases and J 4 bases; bases outside gene matches: 8. Germline values: CDR1 SNHLY, CDR2 FYNNEI. The CDR3 has 15 amino acids. DNA of the CDR3: TGTGCCAGCAGTGAGAGGGGGCGTGGGGTCACTGAAGCTTTCTTT. Protein: CASSERGRGVTEAFF.

This clone was found once. The CDR3 spells CASSIQGGNYGYTF. The CDR3 DNA reads as TGTGCCAGTAGTATCCAGGGCGGGAACTATGGCTACACCTTC. The chain joins TRBV19 to TRBJ1-2; a possible D gene is TRBD1 (5 bases). The CDR3 has 14 residues. V was clipped by 3 bases and J by 2 bases, with 10 bases between them. Germline CDR1 is LNHDA and CDR2 is SQIVND (reference sequence). Full variable domain (missing parts from reference TRBV19 and TRBJ1-2): DGGITQSPKYLFRKEGQNVTLSCEQNLNHDAMYWYRQDPGQGLRLIYYSQIVNDFQKGDIAEGYSVSREKKESFPLTVTSAQKNPTAFYLCASSIQGGNYGYTFGSGTRLTVV.

This clone was detected only once. The chain has TRBV7-9 and TRBJ2-7; D remains ambiguous. Trimming pared 2 bases from V and 0 bases from J, leaving 17 bases between. Germline V gene sequence: CDR1 SEHNR, CDR2 FQNEAQ (reference sequence). The CDR3 extends over 17 amino acids. The CDR3 spells CASSLIFYFGSSYEQYF. CDR3 in DNA: TGTGCCAGCAGCTTAATATTTTATTTTGGCAGCTCCTACGAGCAGTACTTC.

The CDR3 DNA reads TGTGCCAGCAGTTTCTGGCAGGGTGGTCAGCCCCAGCATTTT. This translates into CASSFWQGGQPQHF. The chain combines TRBV28 with TRBJ1-5; weak D call: TRBD1 (5 bases). Trimming removed 3 bases at V and 6 bases at J, with 12 bases between. The CDR3 runs 14 residues. The germline V gene encodes CDR1 MDHEN and CDR2 SYDVKM.

The gene calls are TRBV5-1 and TRBJ2-7; 14 nucleotides match TRBD2. The V segment lost 2 bases and the J segment 3 bases; nucleotides outside the gene matches: 10. The germline V gene encodes CDR1 SGHRS and CDR2 YFSETQ. This CDR3 spans 18 amino acids. DNA for the CDR3: TGCGCCAGCAGCTTCGGACTAGCGGGAGGTAGCCACCACTACGAGCAGTACTTC. Protein sequence: CASSFGLAGGSHHYEQYF.

The V and J genes are TRBV12-5 and TRBJ2-1; 7 bases match TRBD1. Germline lookup yields CDR1 LGHNT and CDR2 FRNRAP. The CDR3 contains 16 residues. V was clipped by 6 bases and J by 0 bases; unmatched bases: 8. The CDR3 DNA reads TGTGCTAGTGGCAGGGGGAAATTCCCCTCCTACAATGAGCAGTTCTTC. This codes for CASGRGKFPSYNEQFF.

The chain couples TRBV27 to TRBJ2-7; perhaps D is TRBD1 or TRBD2 (5 bases each). Trimming cost V 3 bases and J 8 bases, with 17 bases left between them. Per germline, CDR1 MNHEY and CDR2 SMNVEV (reference sequence). CDR3 length equals 14 residues. CDR3 sequence: CASSFNGDPEKQYF. DNA of the CDR3: TGTGCCAGCAGTTTCAATGGGGACCCCGAGAAGCAGTACTTC.

CDR3 region: CATQTGGGQPQHF. CDR3 DNA: TGTGCCACCCAGACAGGGGGGGGTCAGCCCCAGCATTTT. V gene TRBV19 combines with J gene TRBJ1-5; 9 nucleotides agree with TRBD1. The CDR3 is 13 residues long. Germline loops: CDR1 LNHDA, CDR2 SQIVND (reference sequence). V shed 10 bases and J 6 bases; nucleotides not matched to a gene: 7. The whole variable domain, filled in from reference TRBV19 and TRBJ1-5, reads DGGITQSPKYLFRKEGQNVTLSCEQNLNHDAMYWYRQDPGQGLRLIYYSQIVNDFQKGDIAEGYSVSREKKESFPLTVTSAQKNPTAFYLCATQTGGGQPQHFGDGTRLSIL.

This clone was detected once. The chain has TRBV11-2 and TRBJ1-1; TRBD1 might be the D (5 bases). Germline values: CDR1 SGHAT, CDR2 FQNNGV. CDR3 length: 14 residues. V was trimmed by 8 bases and J by 2 bases, leaving 15 bases between them. CDR3 protein: CASAPGHANTEAFF. The DNA for the CDR3 is TGTGCCAGCGCCCCAGGGCACGCTAACACTGAAGCTTTCTTT.

J is TRBJ1-1 and V is TRBV5-1; D unresolved. Trimming left V 4 bases short and J 4 bases short, with 17 bases between. Germline-derived CDR1 and CDR2 are SGHRS and YFSETQ. The CDR3 contains 15 residues. This CDR3 reads CASSIEPDWSTEAFF. DNA of the CDR3: TGCGCCAGCAGCATAGAGCCAGATTGGAGCACTGAAGCTTTCTTT.

The genes are TRBV28 and TRBJ1-4, with D perhaps matching TRBD1 (5 bases). V was shortened by 10 bases and J by 5 bases, with 14 bases between the two germline ends. The germline V gene has CDR1 MDHEN and CDR2 SYDVKM. CDR3 length: 13 amino acids. The DNA of the CDR3 is TGTGCCATCCAAGGCGAGGGGAATGAAAAACTGTTTTTT. It specifies CAIQGEGNEKLFF.

This chain joins TRBV5-4 and TRBJ2-5, with D possibly TRBD1 on 6 matching bases. Trimming left V 2 bases short and J 1 base short, with 12 bases between. Germline V lookup: CDR1 SGHNT, CDR2 YYREEE (reference sequence). The CDR3 is made up of 15 amino acids. This CDR3 is CASSLRTGFQETQYF. The CDR3 DNA reads TGTGCCAGCAGCTTAAGAACAGGGTTCCAAGAGACCCAGTACTTC.

V usage is TRBV14 and J usage is TRBJ2-1; D call uncertain. V was pared by 4 bases and J by 2 bases, with 9 bases between. The CDR3 has 14 amino acids. Germline V gene data show CDR1 as SGHDN and CDR2 as FVKESK. The CDR3 sequence: CASSPRTAYNEQFF. The CDR3 region has the DNA TGTGCCAGCAGCCCAAGAACAGCCTACAATGAGCAGTTCTTC.